The 25 T cell receptor beta chains below were found in one sample sequenced in a study of cytomegalovirus exposure and HLA in healthy donors. This PCR relied on a set of 60 Vbeta primers and 13 Jbeta primers. Generated by immunoSEQ multiplex PCR, the TCRdb table keeps only in-frame clones and is missing some. This sample has 95,000 to 150,000 clones, with approximately 76% found just once. The sequencing input was PBMCs. The receptors were sampled from a man in his sixties in good health and CMV-seropositive.

The V gene is TRBV6-1, the J gene TRBJ2-5; 7 positions agree with TRBD1. Looked up from germline, CDR1 is MNHNS and CDR2 is SASEGT. The CDR3 sequence is 14 residues long. Trimming took 8 bases from V and 0 from J; bases not matched to a gene: 6. The CDR3 DNA reads TGTGCCAGCTGCTGGACAGGTAACCAAGAGACCCAGTACTTC. This gives the protein CASCWTGNQETQYF.

The V call is TRBV15, the J call TRBJ2-2; D remains unclear. The CDR3 spans 13 residues. Germline loops: CDR1 LNHNV, CDR2 YYDKDF (reference sequence). The V end was cut by 0 bases, the J end by 7 bases, with 6 bases between. Here the CDR3 DNA reads TGTGCCACCAGCAGAGATAGTAACGGGGAGCTGTTTTTT. Amino acid sequence: CATSRDSNGELFF.

V is TRBV5-6 and J is TRBJ1-1; 7 positions agree with TRBD1. The V gene's germline CDR1 is SGHDT and CDR2 YYEEEE. V gave up 0 bases and J gave up 5 bases; unmatched junction bases: 1. The CDR3 has 13 amino acids. Here the CDR3 reads CASSLDRGTEAFF. The DNA of the CDR3 is TGTGCCAGCAGCTTGGACAGGGGTACTGAAGCTTTCTTT. Complete variable domain (other parts from reference TRBV5-6 and TRBJ1-1): DAGVTQSPTHLIKTRGQQVTLRCSPKSGHDTVSWYQQALGQGPQFIFQYYEEEERQRGNFPDRFSGHQFPNYSSELNVNALLLGDSALYLCASSLDRGTEAFFGQGTRLTVV.

This chain joins TRBV5-8 and TRBJ2-1; a possible D gene is TRBD2 (6 bases). Trimming left V 3 bases short and J 3 bases short, with 13 bases between. The CDR3 has 15 amino acids. Germline CDR1 is SGHTS and CDR2 is YDEGEE. CDR3 amino acids: CASSSEAGVYNEQFF. The CDR3 DNA sequence: TGTGCCAGCAGCTCCGAAGCGGGCGTCTACAATGAGCAGTTCTTC. Looking up the rest from reference TRBV5-8 and TRBJ2-1 gives the full variable domain: EAGVTQSPTHLIKTRGQQATLRCSPISGHTSVYWYQQALGLGLQFLLWYDEGEERNRGNFPPRFSGRQFPNYSSELNVNALELEDSALYLCASSSEAGVYNEQFFGPGTRLTVL.

V usage is TRBV11-2 and J usage is TRBJ1-2; D may be TRBD1 (5 bases). The ends were cut back, 8 bases at V and 3 bases at J, with 16 bases in the middle. Germline CDR1 is SGHAT and CDR2 is FQNNGV. This CDR3 has 14 residues. DNA for the CDR3: TGTGCCAGCCGCCCTTGGGGGGGGGACTATGGCTACACCTTC. It specifies CASRPWGGDYGYTF.

The CDR3 here is CASRGHDDTGELFF. In DNA, the CDR3 is TGTGCCAGCAGAGGACACGACGACACCGGGGAGCTGTTTTTT. This chain uses TRBV6-5 with TRBJ2-2; D is perhaps TRBD1 (5 bases). CDR1 and CDR2 (germline): MNHEY, SVGAGI. The germline V and J ends were trimmed by 6 bases and 3 bases, with 11 bases remaining between them. This CDR3 is built from 14 residues.

The chain recombines TRBV5-1 with TRBJ2-3, with TRBD2 matching 8 bases. After removal of 3 bases from V and 6 bases from J, the junction contained 6 bases not matched to a gene. The CDR3 sequence is 14 residues long. Germline lookup yields CDR1 SGHRS and CDR2 YFSETQ. CDR3 in DNA: TGCGCCAGCAGCTGGGGACTAGAAGACGATACGCAGTATTTT. Encoded protein: CASSWGLEDDTQYF.

The rearrangement links TRBV7-9 to TRBJ1-2; D gene ambiguous. This CDR3 contains 17 residues. The V gene's germline CDR1 is SEHNR and CDR2 FQNEAQ (reference sequence). V lost 0 bases and J lost 3, with 17 bases in between. The CDR3 bases are TGTGCCAGCAGCTTAGCGCTAAAAGGCGGCTCCTACTATGGCTACACCTTC. It specifies CASSLALKGGSYYGYTF.

CDR3: CASSSPGDPRGTEAFF. CDR3 sequence (DNA): TGTGCCAGCAGTTCCCCGGGAGATCCTCGGGGCACTGAAGCTTTCTTT. The rearrangement uses TRBV27 and TRBJ1-1; no clear D gene. Germline assignment: CDR1 MNHEY and CDR2 SMNVEV (reference sequence). V shed 4 bases and J shed 4 bases, with 19 bases lying between them. The CDR3 spans 16 residues.

J is TRBJ2-3 and V is TRBV5-1; weak D call: TRBD2 (5 bases). V was pared by 0 bases and J by 5 bases, with 22 bases between. The germline gives CDR1 SGHRS, CDR2 YFSETQ. The CDR3 sequence is 18 residues long. CDR3 in amino acids: CASSLARGRSREGDTQYF. For the CDR3, the DNA is TGCGCCAGCAGCTTGGCGAGAGGCCGGTCGAGGGAAGGAGATACGCAGTATTTT.

J is TRBJ2-7 and V is TRBV13, with D hard to call. Trimming shortened V by 0 bases and J by 5 bases, and 8 bases separated the two germline ends. Germline lookup yields CDR1 PRHDT and CDR2 FYEKMQ (reference sequence). The CDR3 spans 13 residues. The CDR3 region is CASSLGPRNEQYF. The CDR3 DNA reads as TGTGCCAGCAGCTTAGGCCCGCGGAACGAGCAGTACTTC.

V usage is TRBV5-1 and J usage is TRBJ2-5; TRBD2 matches at 13 bases. CDR3 size: 18 residues. The trim removed 3 bases at V and 1 base at J, leaving 9 bases unmatched. The germline V gene has CDR1 SGHRS and CDR2 YFSETQ. The CDR3 DNA is TGCGCCAGCAGCTCTGGGACTAGCGGGGCGCTACCCCAAGAGACCCAGTACTTC. This translates into CASSSGTSGALPQETQYF. Complete variable domain (other parts from reference TRBV5-1 and TRBJ2-5): KAGVTQTPRYLIKTRGQQVTLSCSPISGHRSVSWYQQTPGQGLQFLFEYFSETQRNKGNFPGRFSGRQFSNSRSEMNVSTLELGDSALYLCASSSGTSGALPQETQYFGPGTRLLVL.

This clone was seen a handful of times. The chain employs TRBV2 and TRBJ2-3, with D uncertain. Per the germline V gene, CDR1 is SNHLY and CDR2 is FYNNEI. The CDR3 loop spans 13 amino acids. V was clipped by 3 bases and J by 3 bases, with 7 bases between them. The CDR3 nucleotides read TGTGCCAGCAGTGAGCTAGTAACAGATACGCAGTATTTT. It encodes CASSELVTDTQYF.

In its sample, this clone was seen once. Here the CDR3 reads CASSLGTRGEQYF. DNA for the CDR3: TGTGCCAGCAGCTTGGGGACTCGCGGCGAGCAGTACTTC. The V gene is TRBV5-8, the J gene TRBJ2-7; D may be TRBD2 (5 bases). CDR3 length: 13 residues. The germline CDR1 and CDR2 sequences are SGHTS and YDEGEE. Trimming removed 0 bases at V and 6 bases at J, with 10 bases between.

The sample holds one count of this clone. Other DNA sequences in this sample translate to the same CDR3. The chain joins TRBV19 to TRBJ1-2, with D tentatively TRBD1 (5 bases). Deletions cut 6 bases from V and 0 bases from J, with 11 bases between. This CDR3 region has 14 residues. Germline loops: CDR1 LNHDA, CDR2 SQIVND (reference sequence). CDR3 sequence: CASSRTDTNYGYTF. The CDR3 DNA sequence: TGTGCCAGTAGCCGGACGGACACTAACTATGGCTACACCTTC. The whole variable domain, filled in from reference TRBV19 and TRBJ1-2, reads DGGITQSPKYLFRKEGQNVTLSCEQNLNHDAMYWYRQDPGQGLRLIYYSQIVNDFQKGDIAEGYSVSREKKESFPLTVTSAQKNPTAFYLCASSRTDTNYGYTFGSGTRLTVV.

The chain has TRBV2 and TRBJ1-5, with 10 nucleotides matching TRBD1. The CDR3 contains 15 residues. CDR1 and CDR2 (germline): SNHLY, FYNNEI. V dropped 4 bases and J dropped 6; count of bases not matched to a gene: 6. The CDR3 protein is CASSADRGFGQPQHF. CDR3 in DNA: TGTGCCAGCAGTGCGGACAGGGGGTTTGGTCAGCCCCAGCATTTT.

The V and J genes are TRBV6-1 and TRBJ2-6; 8 bases map to TRBD1. Germline CDR1 reads MNHNS; CDR2 reads SASEGT. The CDR3 has 15 residues. The V gene end was trimmed by 4 bases and the J gene end by 4 bases; junction bases not matched to a gene: 3. The CDR3: CASSATGEGANVLTF. CDR3 nucleotide sequence: TGTGCCAGCAGTGCGACAGGGGAAGGGGCCAACGTCCTGACTTTC.

This rearrangement joins TRBV6-6 to TRBJ2-3; 7 bases map to TRBD2. CDR3 length equals 16 residues. Germline loops: CDR1 MNHNY, CDR2 SVGAGI (reference sequence). V lost 4 bases, J lost 0 bases, and 7 bases stayed unmatched. The DNA of the CDR3 is TGTGCCAGCAGTTGGCGAGGAGCGGGAAGCACAGATACGCAGTATTTT. Translation gives CASSWRGAGSTDTQYF.

The J gene is TRBJ1-4, the V gene TRBV9; TRBD1 matches at 7 bases. Germline V CDR1 and CDR2: SGDLS, YYNGEE. V was pared by 4 bases and J by 7 bases, with 7 bases of the junction left unmatched. The CDR3 sequence is 14 residues long. The CDR3 region is CASSTRGLGEKLFF. CDR3 DNA sequence: TGTGCCAGCAGCACTAGGGGGCTGGGTGAAAAACTGTTTTTT.

The chain couples TRBV5-1 to TRBJ2-1; 10 nucleotides match TRBD2. This CDR3 is 16 amino acids long. Germline V lookup: CDR1 SGHRS, CDR2 YFSETQ. With 2 bases clipped from V and 8 bases from J, the junction kept 10 bases outside the gene matches. CDR3 region: CASSFRLAGDGDEQFF. The CDR3 DNA is TGCGCCAGCAGCTTCCGGCTAGCGGGGGATGGCGATGAGCAGTTCTTC.

This clone was seen a handful of times. The rearrangement uses TRBV30 and TRBJ1-1; 10 bases line up with TRBD1. Per the germline V gene, CDR1 is GTSNPN and CDR2 is SVGIG (reference sequence). This CDR3 region has 14 residues. Unmatched junction bases numbered 6, after V lost 1 base and J lost 7 bases. CDR3 in DNA: TGTGCCTGGAGTGGAGGGACAGGGGCCGATGAAGCTTTCTTT. Protein: CAWSGGTGADEAFF.

The chain uses TRBV5-1 and TRBJ2-3, with D tentatively TRBD2 (5 bases). Germline loops: CDR1 SGHRS, CDR2 YFSETQ. The length of the CDR3 is 15 residues. V gave up 3 bases and J gave up 10 bases, with 21 bases separating them. The CDR3 DNA sequence: TGCGCCAGCAGCTCGACTATAACACCTTTATCAGCGCAGTATTTT. It yields the protein CASSSTITPLSAQYF.

V is TRBV27 and J is TRBJ2-1; 10 bases are shared with TRBD2. This CDR3 is built from 14 residues. Germline assignment: CDR1 MNHEY and CDR2 SMNVEV (reference sequence). V trimming: 8 bases; J trimming: 8 bases; junction bases outside the gene matches: 9. This CDR3 reads CASHGGLAAHEQFF. The DNA for the CDR3 is TGTGCCAGCCACGGTGGACTAGCGGCCCATGAGCAGTTCTTC.

The chain carries TRBV7-6 and TRBJ1-2; 8 bases align to TRBD1. Unmatched junction bases numbered 5, after V lost 3 bases and J lost 8 bases. The CDR3 loop spans 13 amino acids. Germline V gives CDR1 SGHVS, CDR2 FNYEAQ. In DNA form, the CDR3 reads TGTGCCAGCAGCTTGGTGACAGGGGACGGCTACACCTTC. Amino acid sequence: CASSLVTGDGYTF.

This clone was seen only a few times. The gene calls are TRBV4-2 and TRBJ1-3; TRBD1 might be the D (5 bases). The V end was cut by 0 bases, the J end by 0 bases, with 9 bases between. CDR1 is LGHNA and CDR2 is YNFKEQ in the germline V gene. The CDR3 loop spans 16 amino acids. The CDR3 sequence is CASSQEGASSGNTIYF. The CDR3 DNA reads as TGTGCCAGCAGCCAAGAAGGGGCATCCTCTGGAAACACCATATATTTT.